This T cell receptor beta chain derives from a study of blood T cells in healthy people across ages. V lost 0 bases to trimming and J lost 2 bases, with 9 bases between them. The CDR3 has 14 amino acids. The germline V gene encodes CDR1 DFQATT and CDR2 SNEGSKA (reference sequence). Then a second PCR, running about 7 to 11 cycles, was carried out with a sample-barcoded 5' primer and a J-beta primer mix. Every molecule of cDNA carried a tag from a template-switch adaptor with 12 random nucleotides. One entry per CDR3 protein, called by TCRdb with MiXCR from the 5' RACE reads. The sample shows about 1.4 million distinct CDR3 sequences, 55% to 75% of them seen only once.

This rearrangement joins TRBV20-1 to TRBJ2-3; D is undetermined. The sequenced sample consisted of blood. The receptor's source is a man between 18 and 35 years old in good health. The CDR3 nucleotides are TGCAGTGCTAGAGATATGCGGAACACAGATACGCAGTATTTT. It encodes CSARDMRNTDTQYF.